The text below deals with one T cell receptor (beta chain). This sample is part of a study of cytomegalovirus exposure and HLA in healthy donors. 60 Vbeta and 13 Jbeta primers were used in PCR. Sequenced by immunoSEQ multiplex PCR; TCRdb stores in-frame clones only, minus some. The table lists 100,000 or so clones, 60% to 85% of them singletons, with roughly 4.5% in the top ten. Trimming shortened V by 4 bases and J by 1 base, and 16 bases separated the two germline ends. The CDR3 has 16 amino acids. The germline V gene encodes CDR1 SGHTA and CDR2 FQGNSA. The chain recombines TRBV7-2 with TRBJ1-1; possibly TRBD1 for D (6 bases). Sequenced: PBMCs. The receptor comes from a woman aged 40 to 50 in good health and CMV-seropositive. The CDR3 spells CASSSNSLGGNTEAFF. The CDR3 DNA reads TGTGCCAGCAGCTCCAATTCGTTAGGGGGGAACACTGAAGCTTTCTTT.